This T cell receptor beta chain was recorded in a study of spatial heterogeneity in lung cancer (dated by TCRdb to the late 2010s). For the study in its entirety: More beta-chain than alpha-chain transcripts were consistently detected, likely reflecting higher beta-chain transcript abundance. In tumor regions, TCR transcript counts showed a strong correlation with a T cell transcriptional module score from matched bulk RNA-seq. In the raw uncorrected reads, each unique combination of TCR and UMI appeared more than ten times on average. In non-small cell lung cancer, the study made a quantitative comparison of TCR alpha and beta repertoires among multiple tumor regions, matched nontumor lung and blood. The study linked features of the TCR repertoire to counts of nonsynonymous mutations, which were determined by whole-exome sequencing of tumor tissue. Both alpha and beta chains were TCR-sequenced in 200 or so tumor regions, approximately 64 matched nontumor lung samples and roughly 54 PBMC samples obtained at surgery. Paper-wide results and their limitations: Additional single-cell paired TCR alpha and beta sequencing was considered necessary to confirm, at a functional level, the hypothesis that regional TCRs recognize regional mutations. A correlation was observed between the number of expanded intratumoral alpha and beta TCRs and the tumor nonsynonymous mutation count. Counts of ubiquitous and regional expanded TCRs were found to correlate with counts of ubiquitous and regional nonsynonymous mutations, respectively. Estimated TCR-seq coverage of tumor T cells was only roughly 7.3% for alpha chains and around 14% for beta chains.

Trimming at the junction amounts to 6 bases on V and 4 bases on J, and the germline ends lie 10 bases apart. For CDR1 and CDR2, the germline V gene (reference sequence) lists SGHNT and YYREEE. CDR3 length: 12 amino acids, cysteine to phenylalanine. The DNA shown is the 36-base CDR3, in frame from base 1. This clonotype was observed at least ten times. Its antigen has not been determined. Base quality data are lacking; no much larger clone is found one base away. Sample time point, as interpreted from the label and publication: sample taken at primary tumor resection. The donors were some 70 patients from the lung TRACERx cohort who had early-stage, untreated non-small cell lung cancer. Whole RNA extracted from tumor and nontumor lung tissue, or from cryopreserved PBMC samples, was used for TCR sequencing without cell sorting. Only patients with enough RNA available from two or more tumor regions were chosen for TCR sequencing. Before being selected, tumor and adjacent nontumor lung specimens were reviewed by a lung pathologist.

Libraries were made using 5' RACE. TCRdb records NextSeq 500 as the sequencer. To allow correction of PCR and sequencing errors, the TCR library protocol tagged every TCR cDNA molecule with a unique molecular identifier. The original pipeline was this. Decombinator tools were used for TCR identification, UMI-based error correction and CDR3 extraction. Expanded TCRs were defined as those above a frequency of 2 per 1,000, corresponding to the top 1% of the tumor frequency distribution. Expanded tumor TCRs were classed as regional if statistically deemed absent (corrected P<0.05) from at least one tumor region, otherwise ubiquitous. Renyi diversity was computed with the R vegan package after each repertoire had been subsampled 100 times to 5,000 TCRs. CDR3 similarity networks were constructed using string-kernel similarity of amino acid triplets, with links drawn between CDR3s whose pairwise similarity was above 0.82. The raw public reads went through TCRdb reprocessing: fastp at Q25, MiXCR clone calling, in-frame beta chains kept. Rows with one shared CDR3 protein collapse into an entry with the most common genes and DNA. The authors' filters were not applied to this entry. The sample includes some 6,000 distinct CDR3 sequences, with less than 9.5% observed a single time. 20% to 30% of the sample goes to the ten largest clones.

The rearranged chain carries TRBV5-4 and TRBJ2-5; the D gene lacks a confident call. The material was lung tumor tissue, obtained at surgery. The sequence derives from a female donor with early-stage non-small cell lung cancer. The DNA is as follows: TGTGCCAGCACCCTTTATGGAGAGACCCAGTACTTC. Translated, it reads CASTLYGETQYF.